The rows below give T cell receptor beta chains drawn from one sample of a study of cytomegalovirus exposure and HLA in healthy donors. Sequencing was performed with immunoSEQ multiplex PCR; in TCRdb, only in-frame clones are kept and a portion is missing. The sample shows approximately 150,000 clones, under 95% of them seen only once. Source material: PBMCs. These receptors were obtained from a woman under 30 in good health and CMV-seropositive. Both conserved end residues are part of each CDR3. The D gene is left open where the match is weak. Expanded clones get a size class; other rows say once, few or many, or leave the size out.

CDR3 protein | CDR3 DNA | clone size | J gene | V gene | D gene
CASSRTLGGSGANVLTF | TGTGCCAGCAGCAGGACCCTCGGGGGCTCTGGGGCCAACGTCCTGACTTTC | NA | TRBJ2-6 | TRBV9 | NA
CASSYVGSGRRRETQYF | TGTGCCAGCAGTTATGTGGGGAGCGGGAGAAGGAGGGAGACCCAGTACTTC | NA | TRBJ2-5 | TRBV27 | TRBD2
CASSDLAGNTGELFF | TGTGCCAGCAGTGATTTAGCGGGAAATACCGGGGAGCTGTTTTTT | NA | TRBJ2-2 | TRBV9 | TRBD2
CASSQDLRGGSYNEQFF | TGCGCCAGCAGCCAAGATCTAAGGGGGGGCTCCTACAATGAGCAGTTCTTC | NA | TRBJ2-1 | TRBV4-1 | NA
CASSRDRGLYEQYF | TGTGCCAGCAGCCGGGACAGGGGGCTTTACGAGCAGTACTTC | once | TRBJ2-7 | TRBV5-6 | TRBD1
CASSRPGQRYEQYF | TGCGCCAGCAGCCGGCCAGGACAACGATACGAGCAGTACTTC | NA | TRBJ2-7 | TRBV4-1 | NA
CASGWRTSGLSHEQYF | TGTGCTAGTGGTTGGCGGACTAGCGGGTTAAGCCACGAGCAGTACTTC | once | TRBJ2-7 | TRBV12-5 | TRBD2
CASSLGLSSGTTTGELFF | TGTGCCAGCAGCTTAGGCCTATCTAGCGGGACGACCACCGGGGAGCTGTTTTTT | NA | TRBJ2-2 | TRBV7-9 | TRBD2
CASGGQGHQPQHF | TGCGCCAGCGGGGGACAGGGCCATCAGCCCCAGCATTTT | NA | TRBJ1-5 | TRBV10-2 | TRBD1
CASSPASGWGDTQYF | TGTGCCAGCAGTCCCGCTAGCGGCTGGGGAGATACGCAGTATTTT | NA | TRBJ2-3 | TRBV6-5 | TRBD2
CASSHPGQGLYEQYF | TGCGCCAGCAGCCATCCGGGACAGGGGTTGTACGAGCAGTACTTC | NA | TRBJ2-7 | TRBV4-1 | TRBD1
CASSRDNEKLFF | TGTGCCAGCAGCCGGGATAATGAAAAACTGTTTTTT | once | TRBJ1-4 | TRBV7-9 | NA
CAWNSPLNYGYTF | TGTGCCTGGAATTCCCCGCTAAACTATGGCTACACCTTC | NA | TRBJ1-2 | TRBV30 | NA
CASSLVGATDTQYF | TGTGCCAGCAGCTTAGTGGGAGCCACAGATACGCAGTATTTT | NA | TRBJ2-3 | TRBV7-8 | NA
CASRTSGRYEQYF | TGTGCCAGCAGGACTAGCGGGAGATACGAGCAGTACTTC | NA | TRBJ2-7 | TRBV25-1 | TRBD2
CASSPGGQGDYEQYF | TGTGCCAGCAGCCCTGGGGGGCAGGGGGACTACGAGCAGTACTTC | NA | TRBJ2-7 | TRBV5-8 | NA
CASSLDERPGANVLTF | TGTGCCAGCAGCTTAGATGAGCGCCCTGGGGCCAACGTCCTGACTTTC | few | TRBJ2-6 | TRBV7-9 | NA
CASSQDLWDRVVYGYTF | TGCGCCAGCAGCCAAGATCTTTGGGACAGGGTGGTCTATGGCTACACCTTC | once | TRBJ1-2 | TRBV4-1 | TRBD1
CASRPSGGILEKLFF | TGTGCCAGCAGGCCTTCGGGGGGGATTTTGGAAAAACTGTTTTTT | once | TRBJ1-4 | TRBV6-1 | NA
CASSQGGGYGYTF | TGCGCCAGCAGCCAAGGAGGGGGCTATGGCTACACCTTC | NA | TRBJ1-2 | TRBV4-1 | NA
CASSTRQGVLLSSYNEQFF | TGTGCCAGCAGCACTCGACAGGGGGTGTTATTAAGCTCCTACAATGAGCAGTTCTTC | once | TRBJ2-1 | TRBV13 | TRBD1
CASRKSADSLNQPQHF | TGTGCCAGTAGGAAATCGGCGGACAGCCTCAATCAGCCCCAGCATTTT | NA | TRBJ1-5 | TRBV19 | NA
CASSFGQRGQGAGYGYTF | TGTGCCAGCAGTTTTGGACAACGGGGGCAGGGGGCTGGCTATGGCTACACCTTC | NA | TRBJ1-2 | TRBV28 | TRBD1
CASSLSATGTYEQYF | TGTGCCAGCAGTTTATCGGCGACAGGGACCTACGAGCAGTACTTC | NA | TRBJ2-7 | TRBV27 | TRBD1
CASSQAGEANYGYTF | TGTGCCAGCAGCCAAGCAGGCGAAGCTAACTATGGCTACACCTTC | NA | TRBJ1-2 | TRBV4-2 | NA
CAITGDFSECQETQYF | TGTGCCATCACCGGGGACTTTTCGGAGTGCCAAGAGACCCAGTACTTC | NA | TRBJ2-5 | TRBV27 | NA
CASSPTSAARYEQYF | TGTGCCAGCAGTCCAACCTCAGCGGCTCGCTACGAGCAGTACTTC | NA | TRBJ2-7 | TRBV28 | NA
CASSSTGEAWGYTF | TGTGCCAGCAGTTCGACAGGGGAGGCTTGGGGCTACACCTTC | NA | TRBJ1-2 | TRBV7-9 | TRBD1
CASSQGARGRTQYF | TGCGCCAGCAGTCAAGGGGCCAGGGGAAGGACCCAGTACTTC | NA | TRBJ2-5 | TRBV23-1 | NA
CASSSTQDYGGHHYEQYF | TGTGCCAGCAGCTCGACCCAGGACTATGGCGGCCACCACTACGAGCAGTACTTC | NA | TRBJ2-7 | TRBV7-6 | NA
CASSLDRLLNSYEQYF | TGCGCCAGCAGCTTGGACAGGTTGCTAAACTCCTACGAGCAGTACTTC | NA | TRBJ2-7 | TRBV5-1 | NA
CATSRDYTGGESETQYF | TGTGCCACCAGCAGAGATTATACAGGGGGCGAATCAGAGACCCAGTACTTC | NA | TRBJ2-5 | TRBV15 | TRBD1
CASSLGDFGTVDETQYF | TGTGCCAGCAGCTTAGGAGATTTCGGGACAGTTGACGAGACCCAGTACTTC | NA | TRBJ2-5 | TRBV11-2 | TRBD1
CASSGTGVNQPQHF | TGTGCCAGCAGCGGGACAGGGGTAAATCAGCCCCAGCATTTT | NA | TRBJ1-5 | TRBV6-1 | TRBD1
CASSYGGRGPYEQYF | TGTGCCAGCAGTTACGGCGGGAGAGGACCCTACGAGCAGTACTTC | NA | TRBJ2-7 | TRBV6-5 | TRBD2
CASSLVLNSPLHF | TGTGCCAGCAGCTTGGTACTTAATTCACCCCTCCACTTT | once | TRBJ1-6 | TRBV5-5 | NA
CSARDPAGQYF | TGCAGTGCTAGAGATCCGGCAGGACAGTACTTC | NA | TRBJ2-7 | TRBV20-1 | NA